Reported below is one TCR beta chain. These data are taken from a study of blood T cell repertoires in COVID-19. Self-reported history from a screening survey and questionnaire set each donor's cohort. Per the study methods: How many nucleated cells were present was estimated from reference gene primer amplification. Sequencing used immunoSEQ multiplex PCR; TCRdb keeps in-frame clones, though not all of them. V, J and clone size were drawn from that table, and D and trimming were deduced from the DNA. In the table there are about 220,000 clones, 65% to 85% of which are singletons. There are 16 residues in the CDR3. V lost 3 bases and J 9 bases, leaving 21 bases between the germline ends. Germline-derived CDR1 and CDR2 are MDHEN and SYDVKM.

The chain recombines TRBV28 with TRBJ1-5; no reliable D call. The specimen sequenced was PBMCs or T cells enriched from blood (not recorded which). The sequence came from an older woman who had recovered from COVID-19. The CDR3 nucleotides are TGTGCCAGCAGTTTGGTGACTAATTTATATGAGACGCCCCAGCATTTT. As protein: CASSLVTNLYETPQHF.